These T cell receptor beta chains were read from a single sample in a study of CD8 T cells in ankylosing spondylitis. TCRdb processed the 5' RACE reads anew with MiXCR; each CDR3 protein has one entry. The table records some 450,000 distinct CDR3 sequences, 17% of them present only once. Sequenced: blood, either unsorted or a sorted T cell fraction (not recorded which). These receptors originate from a male donor with ankylosing spondylitis. Both conserved end residues are part of each CDR3. Each record gives: D gene, V gene, clone size, J gene, CDR3 DNA, CDR3 protein. A D gene is named only where the DNA matches it firmly. Where a row states a size, it is once, few, many or the class of an expanded clone; other rows omit it.

.	TRBV11-3	few	TRBJ1-4	TGTGCCAGCAGCTTGACGGGAGCGAATGAAAAACTGTTTTTT	CASSLTGANEKLFF
.	TRBV4-2	.	TRBJ1-3	TGTGCCAGCAGCCAAGTCCCCCCCGGGGAACGTTTGGCTGGAAACACCATATATTTT	CASSQVPPGERLAGNTIYF
TRBD2	TRBV3-1	few	TRBJ2-7	TGTGCCAGCAGTCGCGGGAGGGCTGGCGAGCAGTACTTC	CASSRGRAGEQYF
TRBD2	TRBV5-5	few	TRBJ2-7	TGTGCCAGCAGCTTAGTGCCTAGCGGGAGCTACGAGCAGTACTTC	CASSLVPSGSYEQYF
.	TRBV29-1	few	TRBJ2-3	TGCAGCGTTGTGACAAGAGCCACAGATACGCAGTATTTT	CSVVTRATDTQYF
.	TRBV6-2/TRBV6-3	many	TRBJ2-7	TGTGCCAGCAGTCTCAAAGGCGAGCAGTACTTC	CASSLKGEQYF
.	TRBV28	few	TRBJ2-7	TGTGCCAGCAGTTTATGGGAGGCAGGGCGGAGAGAGGACGAGCAGTACTTC	CASSLWEAGRREDEQYF
TRBD2	TRBV11-2	.	TRBJ2-3	TGTGCCAGCAGCCCCCCGAGGGGGCTAGCGGGAAGCACAGATACGCAGTATTTT	CASSPPRGLAGSTDTQYF
.	TRBV5-1	.	TRBJ2-7	TGCGCCAGCAACGAAGGATTCTCGCGCTCCTACGAGCAGTACTTC	CASNEGFSRSYEQYF
.	TRBV24-1	.	TRBJ2-7	TGTGCCACCAGTGCGGGGAGGGAGCAGTACTTC	CATSAGREQYF
.	TRBV7-2	.	TRBJ1-2	TGTGCCAGCAGCCCCGAGACTAAAGCTAACTATGGCTACACCTTC	CASSPETKANYGYTF
.	TRBV4-2	.	TRBJ2-2	TGTGCCAGCAGCCGAACTTTGCAGGGCAGGGAAAAAAGCGGGGAGCTGTTTTTT	CASSRTLQGREKSGELFF
TRBD1	TRBV11-2	.	TRBJ1-5	TGTGCCAGCAGCTTAAGATCGACAGGGGAGCCCCAGCATTTT	CASSLRSTGEPQHF
TRBD2	TRBV5-1	.	TRBJ2-3	TGCGCCAGCAGCTTGGGAGGACTAGCGGGATCAGATACGCAGTATTTT	CASSLGGLAGSDTQYF
TRBD1	TRBV6-1	.	TRBJ1-6	TGTGCCAGCAGACCGGGACAGGGTTATTCACCCCTCCACTTT	CASRPGQGYSPLHF
TRBD1	TRBV7-8	once	TRBJ2-1	TGTGCCAGCAGCTTAGGGCCGGGACAGGGGACGAATGAGCAGTTCTTC	CASSLGPGQGTNEQFF
.	TRBV4-1	.	TRBJ2-4	TGCGCCAGCAGCCACGGGATGGGGGATTCCTTTGCCAAAAACATTCAGTACTTC	CASSHGMGDSFAKNIQYF
.	TRBV20-1	many	TRBJ1-6	TGCAGTGCTAGAGATCGGCATTATAATTCACCCCTCCACTTT	CSARDRHYNSPLHF
.	TRBV20-1	many	TRBJ1-5	TGCAGTGCTAGAGTGGGGGCCAGCAATCAGCCCCAGCATTTT	CSARVGASNQPQHF
.	TRBV7-9	.	TRBJ1-2	TGTGCCAGCAGCTCCTACGGGAGGGACCGATCCTATGGCTACACCTTC	CASSSYGRDRSYGYTF
.	TRBV3-1	few	TRBJ2-1	TGTGCCAGCAGCCAGGCGGCGGAGCAGTTCTTC	CASSQAAEQFF
.	TRBV25-1	.	TRBJ2-2	TGTGCCAGCGGTGACCCAACAAGGATCACCGGGGAGCTGTTTTTT	CASGDPTRITGELFF
.	TRBV5-6	many	TRBJ1-1	TGTGCCAGCAGCTTGAGACTGGGGGAGGCTTTCTTT	CASSLRLGEAFF
TRBD2	TRBV6-5	.	TRBJ2-1	TGTGCCAGCGTTGCGACTAGCGGCTACAATGAGCAGTTCTTC	CASVATSGYNEQFF
.	TRBV29-1	few	TRBJ2-5	TGCAGCGTTGAGCCGGCCGGGACACGACAAGAGACCCAGTACTTC	CSVEPAGTRQETQYF
.	TRBV3-1	.	TRBJ1-1	TGTGCCAGCAGCCGGAGGGTCCAAGCCACTGAAGCTTTCTTT	CASSRRVQATEAFF
.	TRBV5-1	.	TRBJ2-7	TGCGCCAGCAGCCCCTGGGGGCGGACGAGCTCCTACGAGCAGTACTTC	CASSPWGRTSSYEQYF
TRBD1	TRBV2	.	TRBJ1-5	TGTGCCAGCAGGACAGGGGGTTATAGCAATCAGCCCCAGCATTTT	CASRTGGYSNQPQHF
TRBD1	TRBV18	few	TRBJ2-5	TGTGCCAGCTCAACAAGGGACAGTCCTTACCAAGAGACCCAGTACTTC	CASSTRDSPYQETQYF
.	TRBV20-1	many	TRBJ1-1	TGCAGTGCTAGGACAGCGAACACTGAAGCTTTCTTT	CSARTANTEAFF
TRBD1	TRBV7-9	many	TRBJ2-3	TGTGCCAGCAGCTTAGACCGACAGGGCCAGCAGGTTACGCAGTATTTT	CASSLDRQGQQVTQYF
.	TRBV18	few	TRBJ2-2	TGTGCCAGCTCACCCATCTGGACCGGGGAGCTGTTTTTT	CASSPIWTGELFF
.	TRBV6-5	few	TRBJ2-2	TGTGCCAGCAGTTACGGCAGGTCGAACACCGGGGAGCTGTTTTTT	CASSYGRSNTGELFF
TRBD2	TRBV7-2	few	TRBJ2-5	TGTGCCAGCAGCCTAAGCGGGACTACCTACCAAGAGACCCAGTACTTC	CASSLSGTTYQETQYF
.	TRBV12-3/TRBV12-4	few	TRBJ1-3	TGTGCCACCCGGGGCCAAAGGGCTGGAAACACCATATATTTT	CATRGQRAGNTIYF
.	TRBV12-3/TRBV12-4	.	TRBJ2-1	TGTGCCAGCAGTTTAATGGAATACAATGAGCAGTTCTTC	CASSLMEYNEQFF
TRBD2	TRBV12-3/TRBV12-4	.	TRBJ2-2	TGTGCCAGCACCCTGGGGCTAGCGGGCTACACCGGGGAGCTGTTTTTT	CASTLGLAGYTGELFF
.	TRBV7-3	.	TRBJ2-3	TGTGCCAGCAGCTTAGACTCGCGGGGAAGCACAGATACGCAGTATTTT	CASSLDSRGSTDTQYF
TRBD1	TRBV7-3	many	TRBJ2-7	TGTGCCAGCAGCGAAACAGGGACAGGAGACTACGAGCAGTACTTC	CASSETGTGDYEQYF
TRBD2	TRBV6-2/TRBV6-3	few	TRBJ2-1	TGTGCCAGCAGTTATGTGGGACTAGCGGGAGGGAATGAGCAGTTCTTC	CASSYVGLAGGNEQFF
.	TRBV28	.	TRBJ1-5	TGTGCCAGCAGTTTATCATCAGGGTTGGGGGCTATGTTCAATCAGCCCCAGCATTTT	CASSLSSGLGAMFNQPQHF
TRBD2	TRBV12-3/TRBV12-4	few	TRBJ2-3	TGTGCCAGCAGCTTCGCTAGCGGGGGGGGCACAGATACGCAGTATTTT	CASSFASGGGTDTQYF
.	TRBV14	few	TRBJ2-1	TGTGCCAGCAGCCAAGAACTAGGGCTAGCGTCCGACAATGAGCAGTTCTTC	CASSQELGLASDNEQFF
.	TRBV3-1	.	TRBJ1-1	TGTGCCAGCAGCCAAGACCCGCGGGGGAGGGCTTTCTTT	CASSQDPRGRAFF
.	TRBV5-1	few	TRBJ2-5	TGCGCCAGCAGCTTGGATCGGTCGCGGCGTAAAGAGACCCAGTACTTC	CASSLDRSRRKETQYF
.	TRBV25-1	.	TRBJ2-7	TGTGCCAGCAGACAGGATTCGTCGGCCGAGCAGTACTTC	CASRQDSSAEQYF
TRBD1	TRBV20-1	many	TRBJ2-2	TGCAGTGCTTACCGGGACAGGAACACCGGGGAGCTGTTTTTT	CSAYRDRNTGELFF
.	TRBV18	few	TRBJ2-7	TGTGCCAGCTCACCCGGGACAAATTACGAGCAGTACTTC	CASSPGTNYEQYF
TRBD1	TRBV5-1	.	TRBJ1-2	TGCGCCAGCAGCTTGAGGTCCGGGACAGGGATTGGTGGCTACACCTTC	CASSLRSGTGIGGYTF
.	TRBV28	.	TRBJ2-3	TGTGCCAGCAGTTTATCCCCGGGGGTAGCCCAAGGCGATACGCAGTATTTT	CASSLSPGVAQGDTQYF
.	TRBV6-5	.	TRBJ2-7	TGTGCCAGCAGTTCCAATTACTACGAGCAGTACTTC	CASSSNYYEQYF